The 11 T cell receptor beta chains below come from one sample, sequenced in a study of blood T cell repertoires in COVID-19. The repertoire was sequenced with immunoSEQ multiplex PCR; TCRdb's copy has only in-frame clones and lacks some. Of some 150,000 clones listed, around 87% are singletons. The sample taken for sequencing was peripheral blood. Source of these receptors: a woman aged 40 to 49 with acute or convalescent COVID-19.

This chain connects TRBV6-6 to TRBJ2-1; 8 positions match TRBD1. Trimming cost V 5 bases and J 0 bases; bases outside gene matches: 9. The CDR3 contains 17 residues. Germline lookup yields CDR1 MNHNY and CDR2 SVGAGI (reference sequence). CDR3 protein: CASSHPRTGSSYNEQFF. CDR3 bases: TGTGCCAGCAGTCATCCGAGGACAGGGAGCTCCTACAATGAGCAGTTCTTC.

V is TRBV11-2 and J is TRBJ2-7; 10 bases are shared with TRBD2. The CDR3 has 18 amino acids. J gave up 2 bases and V 1 base, and 11 bases lay outside the gene matches. Germline V CDR1 and CDR2: SGHAT, FQNNGV. CDR3 protein: CASSLVRRAGGSPYEQYF. Written as DNA, the CDR3 is TGTGCCAGCAGCTTAGTTCGGAGAGCGGGAGGGTCCCCCTACGAGCAGTACTTC.

The V and J genes are TRBV19 and TRBJ1-1; perhaps TRBD1 as D (6 bases). CDR1 is LNHDA, CDR2 SQIVND, per germline (reference sequence). V lost 5 bases and J lost 11, with 12 bases in between. CDR3 length equals 11 residues. CDR3 nucleotides: TGTGCCAGTAGTGAAGGGGGAGAGGCTTTCTTT. It is translated as CASSEGGEAFF.

V and J are TRBV10-3 and TRBJ1-5; D is perhaps TRBD1 (5 bases). V lost 0 bases to trimming and J lost 9 bases, with 18 bases between them. This CDR3 has 16 residues. Germline CDR1 reads ENHRY; CDR2 reads SYGVKD. The DNA for the CDR3 is TGTGCCATCAGTGAGTCGAGTCCTGACAGCCTGGGGCCCCAGCATTTT. Protein sequence: CAISESSPDSLGPQHF.

The chain employs TRBV5-4 and TRBJ1-1, with D tentatively TRBD1 (5 bases). With 0 bases removed from V and 1 base from J, the gap between germline ends came to 10 bases. This CDR3 has 15 residues. CDR1 and CDR2 (germline): SGHNT, YYREEE (reference sequence). The CDR3 reads CASSLDMGGNTEAFF. The CDR3 DNA reads TGTGCCAGCAGCTTGGATATGGGGGGGAACACTGAAGCTTTCTTT.

This chain connects TRBV14 to TRBJ2-1, with D perhaps matching TRBD2 (6 bases). CDR1 and CDR2 from the germline V gene are SGHDN and FVKESK. This CDR3 is built from 13 residues. V was clipped by 3 bases and J by 10 bases, with 13 bases between them. CDR3 DNA sequence: TGTGCCAGCAGCCAGGGCGGGACTTGGGAGCAGTTCTTC. This translates into CASSQGGTWEQFF.

The chain carries TRBV19 and TRBJ1-3, with D hard to call. The germline CDR1 and CDR2 sequences are LNHDA and SQIVND (reference sequence). The CDR3 is 15 amino acids. Trimming left V 4 bases short and J 0 bases short, with 10 bases between. For the CDR3, the DNA is TGTGCCAGTAGTACGACGGCGGACTCTGGAAACACCATATATTTT. Encoded protein: CASSTTADSGNTIYF.

The chain couples TRBV7-9 to TRBJ1-1; the D is unclear. This CDR3 is built from 12 residues. The V gene lost 5 bases and the J gene lost 2 bases, with 6 bases spanning the gap. The germline V gene has CDR1 SEHNR and CDR2 FQNEAQ (reference sequence). CDR3 sequence reads: CASSERNTEAFF. CDR3 bases: TGTGCCAGCAGCGAGAGAAACACTGAAGCTTTCTTT.

This chain joins TRBV9 and TRBJ1-2; 7 bases are a match to TRBD1. J was trimmed by 10 bases and V by 4 bases; bases with no gene match: 13. The germline V gene has CDR1 SGDLS and CDR2 YYNGEE. The CDR3 has 14 amino acids. The CDR3 sequence is CASSLASQGGDYTF. As DNA, the CDR3 is TGTGCCAGCAGCCTCGCTTCCCAGGGGGGCGACTACACCTTC.

The chain joins TRBV7-8 to TRBJ2-7; D unclear. Trimming left V 3 bases short and J 0 bases short, with 9 bases between. The CDR3 consists of 14 residues. Germline V gene sequence: CDR1 SGHVS, CDR2 FQNEAQ. CDR3 sequence (DNA): TGTGCCAGCAGCTTGGCAACGTTCTCCTACGAGCAGTACTTC. The encoded protein is CASSLATFSYEQYF.

The chain has TRBV10-3 and TRBJ2-1; 16 bases align to TRBD2. The V segment lost 5 bases and the J segment 4 bases; nucleotides outside the gene matches: 8. The CDR3 runs to 18 residues. Germline CDR1 is ENHRY and CDR2 is SYGVKD. CDR3 loop: CAISSSGTSGGGYNEQFF. The CDR3 nucleotides read TGTGCCATCAGTTCTTCCGGGACTAGCGGGGGGGGTTACAATGAGCAGTTCTTC.